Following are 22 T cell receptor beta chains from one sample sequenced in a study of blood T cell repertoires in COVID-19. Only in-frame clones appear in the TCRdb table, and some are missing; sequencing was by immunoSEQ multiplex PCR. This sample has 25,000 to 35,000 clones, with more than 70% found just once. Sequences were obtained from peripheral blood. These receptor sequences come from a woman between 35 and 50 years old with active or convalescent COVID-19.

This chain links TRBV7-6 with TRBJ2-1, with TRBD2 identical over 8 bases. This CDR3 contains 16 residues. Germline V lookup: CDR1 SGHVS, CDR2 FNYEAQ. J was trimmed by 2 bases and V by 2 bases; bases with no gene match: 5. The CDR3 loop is CASSLPAGGAYNEQFF. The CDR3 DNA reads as TGTGCCAGCAGCTTACCCGCGGGAGGAGCCTACAATGAGCAGTTCTTC.

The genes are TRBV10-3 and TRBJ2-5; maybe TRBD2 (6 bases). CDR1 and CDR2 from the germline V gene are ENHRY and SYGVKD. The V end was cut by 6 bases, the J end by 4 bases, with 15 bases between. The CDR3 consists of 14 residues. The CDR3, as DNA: TGTGCCATCAGCGGCTTTGGGGAGGCAGAGACCCAGTACTTC. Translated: CAISGFGEAETQYF.

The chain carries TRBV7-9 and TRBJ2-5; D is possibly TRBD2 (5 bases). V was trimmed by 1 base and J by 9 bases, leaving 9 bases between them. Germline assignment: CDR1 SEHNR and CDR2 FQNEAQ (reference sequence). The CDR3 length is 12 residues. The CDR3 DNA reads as TGTGCCAGCAGCTTAGGGGTGGAGGCCCAGTACTTC. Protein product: CASSLGVEAQYF.

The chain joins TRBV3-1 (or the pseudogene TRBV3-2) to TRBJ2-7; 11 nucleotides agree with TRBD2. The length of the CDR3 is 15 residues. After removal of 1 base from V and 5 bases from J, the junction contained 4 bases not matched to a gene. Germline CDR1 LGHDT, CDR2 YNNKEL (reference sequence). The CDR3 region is CASSQGLAGPHEQYF. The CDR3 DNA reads TGTGCCAGCAGCCAAGGACTAGCGGGACCGCACGAGCAGTACTTC.

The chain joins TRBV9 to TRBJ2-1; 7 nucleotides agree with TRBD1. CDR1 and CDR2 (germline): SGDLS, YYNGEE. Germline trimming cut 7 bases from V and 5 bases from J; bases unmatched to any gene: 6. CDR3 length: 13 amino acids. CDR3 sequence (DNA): TGTGCCAGCCTAGGACAGGAACACAATGAGCAGTTCTTC. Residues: CASLGQEHNEQFF.

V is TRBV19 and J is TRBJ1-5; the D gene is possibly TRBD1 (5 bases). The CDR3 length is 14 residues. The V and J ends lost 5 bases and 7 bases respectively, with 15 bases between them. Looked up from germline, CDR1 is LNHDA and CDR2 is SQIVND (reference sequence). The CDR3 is CASSQRGEWQPQHF. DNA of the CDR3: TGTGCCAGTAGTCAACGGGGGGAATGGCAGCCCCAGCATTTT.

This CDR3 is CASSKDSSNQPQHF. The CDR3 bases are TGTGCCAGCAGCAAGGACAGTAGCAATCAGCCCCAGCATTTT. The chain uses TRBV7-2 and TRBJ1-5, with D perhaps matching TRBD1 (6 bases). Trimming shortened V by 5 bases and J by 0 bases, and 8 bases separated the two germline ends. CDR3 size: 14 residues. Germline loops: CDR1 SGHTA, CDR2 FQGNSA.

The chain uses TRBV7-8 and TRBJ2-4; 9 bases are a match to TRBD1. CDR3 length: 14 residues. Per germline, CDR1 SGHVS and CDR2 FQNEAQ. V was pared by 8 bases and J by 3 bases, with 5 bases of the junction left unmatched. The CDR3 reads CASGTGRSKNIQYF. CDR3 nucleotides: TGTGCCAGCGGGACAGGGCGAAGCAAAAACATTCAGTACTTC.

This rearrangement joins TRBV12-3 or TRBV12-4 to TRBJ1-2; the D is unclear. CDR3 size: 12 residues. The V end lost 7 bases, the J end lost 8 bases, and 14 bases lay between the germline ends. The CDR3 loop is CASIDLRRGYTF. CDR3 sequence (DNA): TGTGCCAGCATTGACCTTCGGCGGGGCTACACCTTC.

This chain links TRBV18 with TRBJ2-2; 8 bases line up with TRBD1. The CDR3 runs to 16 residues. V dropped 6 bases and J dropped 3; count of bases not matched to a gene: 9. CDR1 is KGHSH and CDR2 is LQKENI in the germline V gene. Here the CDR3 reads CASSPPGQGDTGELFF. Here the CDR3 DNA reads TGTGCCAGCTCGCCCCCTGGACAGGGTGACACCGGGGAGCTGTTTTTT.

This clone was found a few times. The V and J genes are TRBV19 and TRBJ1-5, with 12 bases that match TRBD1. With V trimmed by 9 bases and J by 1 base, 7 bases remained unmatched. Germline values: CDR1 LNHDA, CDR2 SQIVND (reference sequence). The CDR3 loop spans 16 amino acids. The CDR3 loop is CASGTGGMGSNQPQHF. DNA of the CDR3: TGTGCCAGCGGGACAGGGGGCATGGGGAGCAATCAGCCCCAGCATTTT.

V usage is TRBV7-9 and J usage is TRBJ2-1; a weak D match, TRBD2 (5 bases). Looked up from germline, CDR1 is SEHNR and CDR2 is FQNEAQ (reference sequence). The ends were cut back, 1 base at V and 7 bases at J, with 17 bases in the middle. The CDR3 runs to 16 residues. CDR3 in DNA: TGTGCCAGCAGCTTAGTTGGCGGGCGGGCGACAAATGAGCAGTTCTTC. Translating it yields CASSLVGGRATNEQFF.

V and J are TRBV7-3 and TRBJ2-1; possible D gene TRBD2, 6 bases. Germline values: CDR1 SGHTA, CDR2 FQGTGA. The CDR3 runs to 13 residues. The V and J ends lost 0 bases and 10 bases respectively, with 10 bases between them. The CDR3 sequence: CASSLTSLAEQFF. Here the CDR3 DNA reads TGTGCCAGCAGCTTAACGTCGCTAGCGGAGCAGTTCTTC. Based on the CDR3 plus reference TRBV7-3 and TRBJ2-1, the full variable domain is GAGVSQTPSNKVTEKGKYVELRCDPISGHTALYWYRQSLGQGPEFLIYFQGTGAADDSGLPNDRFFAVRPEGSVSTLKIQRTERGDSAVYLCASSLTSLAEQFFGPGTRLTVL.

CDR3 residues: CASSYAWGLGNEQFF. The DNA for the CDR3 is TGTGCCAGTAGTTATGCGTGGGGGCTCGGGAATGAGCAGTTCTTC. J is TRBJ2-1 and V is TRBV19; D is perhaps TRBD1 (6 bases). Germline V gives CDR1 LNHDA, CDR2 SQIVND (reference sequence). The CDR3 contains 15 residues. With 5 bases removed from V and 7 bases from J, the gap between germline ends came to 18 bases.

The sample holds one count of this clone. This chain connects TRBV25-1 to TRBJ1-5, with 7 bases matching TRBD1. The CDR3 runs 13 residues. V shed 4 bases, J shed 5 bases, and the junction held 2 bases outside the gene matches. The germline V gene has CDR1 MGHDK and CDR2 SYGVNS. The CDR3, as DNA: TGTGCCAGCAGTGGACAGGGCTATCAGCCCCAGCATTTT. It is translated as CASSGQGYQPQHF.

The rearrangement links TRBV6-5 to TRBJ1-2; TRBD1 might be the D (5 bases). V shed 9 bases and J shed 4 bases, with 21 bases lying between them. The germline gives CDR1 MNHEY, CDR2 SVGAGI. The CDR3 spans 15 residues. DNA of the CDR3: TGTGCCAGTTCGTCCGGGACTTCCTGGGGCTATGGCTACACCTTC. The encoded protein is CASSSGTSWGYGYTF.

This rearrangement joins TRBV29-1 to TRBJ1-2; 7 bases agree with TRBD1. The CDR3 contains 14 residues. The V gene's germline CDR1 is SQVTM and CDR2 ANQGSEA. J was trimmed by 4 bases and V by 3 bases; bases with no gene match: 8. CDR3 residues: CSVDLGQPLYGYTF. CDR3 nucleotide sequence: TGCAGCGTTGACCTGGGACAGCCACTCTATGGCTACACCTTC.

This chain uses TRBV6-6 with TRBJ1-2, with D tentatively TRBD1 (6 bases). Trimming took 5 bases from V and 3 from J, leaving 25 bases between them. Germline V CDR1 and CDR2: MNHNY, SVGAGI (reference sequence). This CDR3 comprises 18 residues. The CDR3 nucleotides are TGTGCCAGCAGTCGAACCCTACCGACGGGGGGCATCTACTATGGCTACACCTTC. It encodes CASSRTLPTGGIYYGYTF.

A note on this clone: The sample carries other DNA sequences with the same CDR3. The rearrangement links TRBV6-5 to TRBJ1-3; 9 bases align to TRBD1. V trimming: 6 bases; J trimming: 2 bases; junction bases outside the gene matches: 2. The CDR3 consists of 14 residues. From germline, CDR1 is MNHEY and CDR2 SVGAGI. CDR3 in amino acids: CASSRTGAGNTIYF. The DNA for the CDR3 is TGTGCCAGCAGCCGGACAGGGGCTGGAAACACCATATATTTT.

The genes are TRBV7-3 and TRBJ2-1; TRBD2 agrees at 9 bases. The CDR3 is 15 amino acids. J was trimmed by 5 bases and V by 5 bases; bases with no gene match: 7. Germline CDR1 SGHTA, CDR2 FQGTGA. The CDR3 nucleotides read TGTGCCAGCAGCAATCTAGCGGGGAGGGACAATGAGCAGTTCTTC. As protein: CASSNLAGRDNEQFF.

The DNA for the CDR3 is TGTGCCAGTAGTATATTTCCCCAGGGGCCTGGAAACACCATATATTTT. Translation gives CASSIFPQGPGNTIYF. The chain recombines TRBV19 with TRBJ1-3; tentatively, D is TRBD1 (6 bases). The CDR3 contains 16 residues. In germline, CDR1 is LNHDA, CDR2 SQIVND (reference sequence). V was clipped by 2 bases and J by 2 bases, with 13 bases between them.

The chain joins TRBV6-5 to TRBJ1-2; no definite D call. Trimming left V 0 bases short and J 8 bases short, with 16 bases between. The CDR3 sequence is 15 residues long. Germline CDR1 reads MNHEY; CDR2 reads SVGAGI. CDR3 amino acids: CASSYSFEGLDGYTF. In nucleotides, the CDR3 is TGTGCCAGCAGTTACTCGTTTGAGGGTTTGGACGGCTACACCTTC.